These T cell receptor beta chains were read from a single sample in a study of cytomegalovirus exposure and HLA in healthy donors. This table comes from immunoSEQ multiplex PCR, and its TCRdb copy is limited to in-frame clones, with some not included. The repertoire consists of approximately 110,000 clones, with roughly four fifths occurring once and the leading ten covering around 2.1%. Sequenced material: PBMCs. The source of these receptors is a man aged 45-65 years in good health and CMV-seronegative. Each CDR3 is given with its conserved first and last residue. The order of the fields is V gene, J gene, clone size, D gene, CDR3 length, CDR3 protein, CDR3 DNA. D genes are given only for firm matches. Size is omitted from some rows. Given values are once, few, many or a class for expanded clones.

v_gene: TRBV27; j_gene: TRBJ1-1; abundance: -; d_gene: TRBD1; len: 15; CDR3aa: CASSINRGRGTEAFF; CDR3nt: TGTGCCAGCAGCATAAACAGGGGCCGCGGCACTGAAGCTTTCTTT
v_gene: TRBV11-2; j_gene: TRBJ2-1; abundance: -; d_gene: TRBD2; len: 16; CDR3aa: CASSLDPAGGLNEQFF; CDR3nt: TGTGCCAGCAGCTTAGATCCAGCGGGGGGGCTGAATGAGCAGTTCTTC
v_gene: TRBV6-6; j_gene: TRBJ2-2; abundance: -; d_gene: TRBD1; len: 15; CDR3aa: CASSYSRQGSGELFF; CDR3nt: TGTGCCAGCAGTTACTCGAGACAGGGATCCGGGGAGCTGTTTTTT
v_gene: TRBV2; j_gene: TRBJ2-5; abundance: -; d_gene: -; len: 15; CDR3aa: CASSETRVARETQYF; CDR3nt: TGTGCCAGCAGTGAGACCAGGGTGGCTCGAGAGACCCAGTACTTC
v_gene: TRBV19; j_gene: TRBJ1-1; abundance: few; d_gene: TRBD1; len: 14; CDR3aa: CASSFGTGNTEAFF; CDR3nt: TGTGCCAGTAGTTTCGGGACAGGGAACACTGAAGCTTTCTTT
v_gene: TRBV13; j_gene: TRBJ2-2; abundance: -; d_gene: TRBD1; len: 16; CDR3aa: CASSPPGQGTTGELFF; CDR3nt: TGTGCCAGCAGCCCGCCGGGACAGGGGACCACCGGGGAGCTGTTTTTT
v_gene: TRBV9; j_gene: TRBJ2-1; abundance: -; d_gene: -; len: 16; CDR3aa: CASSVGGSPRNNEQFF; CDR3nt: TGTGCCAGCAGCGTAGGGGGCTCTCCGCGAAACAATGAGCAGTTCTTC
v_gene: TRBV14; j_gene: TRBJ2-5; abundance: -; d_gene: -; len: 16; CDR3aa: CASSQGASWYQETQYF; CDR3nt: TGTGCCAGCAGCCAAGGGGCCAGTTGGTACCAAGAGACCCAGTACTTC
v_gene: TRBV4-2; j_gene: TRBJ2-1; abundance: -; d_gene: TRBD2; len: 17; CDR3aa: CASSQDRGGNSYNEQFF; CDR3nt: TGTGCCAGCAGCCAAGATCGGGGGGGGAACTCCTACAATGAGCAGTTCTTC
v_gene: TRBV28; j_gene: TRBJ2-1; abundance: -; d_gene: TRBD2; len: 15; CDR3aa: CASSLSAGGSNEQFF; CDR3nt: TGTGCCAGCAGTTTATCAGCGGGGGGGAGCAATGAGCAGTTCTTC
v_gene: TRBV14; j_gene: TRBJ1-2; abundance: -; d_gene: -; len: 12; CDR3aa: CASRRTGYGYTF; CDR3nt: TGTGCCAGCAGGCGAACAGGCTATGGCTACACCTTC
v_gene: TRBV5-1; j_gene: TRBJ1-3; abundance: -; d_gene: -; len: 14; CDR3aa: CASSTGSSGNTIYF; CDR3nt: TGCGCCAGCAGCACAGGGAGCTCTGGAAACACCATATATTTT
v_gene: TRBV2; j_gene: TRBJ2-7; abundance: once; d_gene: TRBD2; len: 15; CDR3aa: CASSWGGGGSYEQYF; CDR3nt: TGTGCCAGCAGCTGGGGCGGGGGGGGAAGCTACGAGCAGTACTTC
v_gene: TRBV6-1; j_gene: TRBJ2-5; abundance: -; d_gene: TRBD1; len: 13; CDR3aa: CASSTDRRQTQYF; CDR3nt: TGTGCCAGCAGTACGGACAGGCGGCAGACCCAGTACTTC
v_gene: TRBV7-9; j_gene: TRBJ2-5; abundance: -; d_gene: TRBD2; len: 16; CDR3aa: CSSSPELAQRTKTQYF; CDR3nt: TGTTCCAGCAGCCCCGAACTAGCGCAACGAACAAAGACCCAGTACTTC
v_gene: TRBV6-5; j_gene: TRBJ2-7; abundance: few; d_gene: -; len: 15; CDR3aa: CASSLGRGETYEQYF; CDR3nt: TGTGCCAGCAGCCTGGGCAGGGGCGAGACCTACGAGCAGTACTTC
v_gene: TRBV25-1; j_gene: TRBJ1-6; abundance: once; d_gene: TRBD1; len: 15; CDR3aa: CASSETGFYNSPLHF; CDR3nt: TGTGCCAGCAGTGAGACAGGGTTCTATAATTCACCCCTCCACTTT
v_gene: TRBV5-1; j_gene: TRBJ2-5; abundance: once; d_gene: -; len: 14; CDR3aa: CASSLVQPGETQYF; CDR3nt: TGCGCCAGCAGCTTGGTGCAGCCGGGGGAGACCCAGTACTTC
v_gene: TRBV29-1; j_gene: TRBJ1-2; abundance: few; d_gene: TRBD1; len: 14; CDR3aa: CSVEWQGARYGYTF; CDR3nt: TGCAGCGTTGAGTGGCAGGGGGCTCGATATGGCTACACCTTC
v_gene: TRBV5-6; j_gene: TRBJ1-1; abundance: -; d_gene: -; len: 14; CDR3aa: CASSWGRGDTEAFF; CDR3nt: TGTGCCAGCAGCTGGGGGCGAGGGGACACTGAAGCTTTCTTT
v_gene: TRBV20-1; j_gene: TRBJ2-1; abundance: -; d_gene: -; len: 10; CDR3aa: CSAPEYEQFF; CDR3nt: TGCAGTGCTCCGGAGTATGAGCAGTTCTTC
v_gene: TRBV9; j_gene: TRBJ2-2; abundance: -; d_gene: TRBD2; len: 15; CDR3aa: CASRELSGETGELFF; CDR3nt: TGTGCCAGCCGTGAGCTGAGCGGGGAAACCGGGGAGCTGTTTTTT
v_gene: TRBV7-3; j_gene: TRBJ1-1; abundance: -; d_gene: TRBD1; len: 15; CDR3aa: CASSRSGTRDSEAFF; CDR3nt: TGTGCCAGCAGCCGAAGTGGTACCCGGGACAGTGAAGCTTTCTTT
v_gene: TRBV6-4; j_gene: TRBJ1-5; abundance: -; d_gene: -; len: 15; CDR3aa: CASSGLYYSNQPQHF; CDR3nt: TGTGCCAGCAGTGGACTTTATTATAGCAATCAGCCCCAGCATTTT
v_gene: TRBV5-4; j_gene: TRBJ1-2; abundance: -; d_gene: TRBD1; len: 13; CDR3aa: CASSPDRNYGYTF; CDR3nt: TGTGCCAGCAGCCCGGACAGGAACTATGGCTACACCTTC
v_gene: TRBV6-6; j_gene: TRBJ2-4; abundance: -; d_gene: -; len: 16; CDR3aa: CASTPTIGEAKNIQYF; CDR3nt: TGTGCCAGCACCCCCACAATAGGGGAAGCCAAAAACATTCAGTACTTC
v_gene: TRBV5-1; j_gene: TRBJ1-2; abundance: once; d_gene: -; len: 14; CDR3aa: CASSLADRSYGYTF; CDR3nt: TGCGCCAGCAGCTTGGCCGACAGGAGCTATGGCTACACCTTC
v_gene: TRBV19; j_gene: TRBJ2-3; abundance: -; d_gene: TRBD1; len: 14; CDR3aa: CASSTRGRTDTQYF; CDR3nt: TGTGCCAGTAGTACCAGGGGGCGGACAGATACGCAGTATTTT
v_gene: TRBV4-2; j_gene: TRBJ2-6; abundance: -; d_gene: -; len: 18; CDR3aa: CASSQDNVRGFGANVLTF; CDR3nt: TGTGCCAGCAGCCAAGATAATGTGAGGGGGTTTGGGGCCAACGTCCTGACTTTC
v_gene: TRBV5-1; j_gene: TRBJ2-3; abundance: -; d_gene: -; len: 14; CDR3aa: CASSFGDSLGTQYF; CDR3nt: TGCGCCAGCAGCTTCGGGGACTCCTTGGGTACGCAGTATTTT
v_gene: TRBV2; j_gene: TRBJ2-1; abundance: -; d_gene: TRBD1; len: 13; CDR3aa: CASSGTGVDEQFF; CDR3nt: TGTGCCAGCAGTGGGACAGGGGTCGATGAGCAGTTCTTC
v_gene: TRBV15; j_gene: TRBJ1-4; abundance: -; d_gene: -; len: 18; CDR3aa: CATSELGGTWGLNEKLFF; CDR3nt: TGTGCCACCAGCGAGCTAGGGGGAACCTGGGGCCTTAATGAAAAACTGTTTTTT
v_gene: TRBV5-1; j_gene: TRBJ1-5; abundance: once; d_gene: -; len: 15; CDR3aa: CASSLSGASNQPQHF; CDR3nt: TGCGCCAGCAGCTTGAGCGGGGCTAGCAATCAGCCCCAGCATTTT
v_gene: TRBV11-2; j_gene: TRBJ1-1; abundance: -; d_gene: -; len: 14; CDR3aa: CASSLAGSDTEAFF; CDR3nt: TGTGCCAGCAGCTTAGCCGGGAGCGACACTGAAGCTTTCTTT
v_gene: TRBV10-2; j_gene: TRBJ1-5; abundance: medium-sized; d_gene: TRBD1; len: 14; CDR3aa: CASSGTGGNQPQHF; CDR3nt: TGCGCCAGCAGTGGGACAGGGGGCAATCAGCCCCAGCATTTT
v_gene: TRBV6-1; j_gene: TRBJ1-5; abundance: -; d_gene: -; len: 15; CDR3aa: CASSESGERDQPQHF; CDR3nt: TGTGCCAGCAGTGAAAGCGGGGAAAGGGACCAGCCCCAGCATTTT
v_gene: TRBV13; j_gene: TRBJ2-3; abundance: -; d_gene: TRBD2; len: 17; CDR3aa: CASSSGLAGGPTDTQYF; CDR3nt: TGTGCCAGCAGCTCCGGACTAGCGGGGGGGCCAACAGATACGCAGTATTTT
v_gene: TRBV28; j_gene: TRBJ2-1; abundance: -; d_gene: -; len: 10; CDR3aa: CASSLREQFF; CDR3nt: TGTGCCAGCAGTTTACGGGAGCAGTTCTTC
v_gene: TRBV7-9; j_gene: TRBJ1-3; abundance: -; d_gene: -; len: 14; CDR3aa: CASSFQGYRNTIYF; CDR3nt: TGTGCCAGCAGCTTTCAGGGGTACAGAAACACCATATATTTT
v_gene: TRBV5-1; j_gene: TRBJ1-4; abundance: -; d_gene: -; len: 14; CDR3aa: CASSITGTNEKLFF; CDR3nt: TGCGCCAGCAGCATAACTGGAACTAATGAAAAACTGTTTTTT
v_gene: TRBV29-1; j_gene: TRBJ1-1; abundance: few; d_gene: TRBD1; len: 15; CDR3aa: CSVDGTGPMNTEAFF; CDR3nt: TGCAGCGTTGATGGGACAGGACCTATGAACACTGAAGCTTTCTTT
v_gene: TRBV2; j_gene: TRBJ2-7; abundance: once; d_gene: TRBD1; len: 13; CDR3aa: CASLTGDRYEQYF; CDR3nt: TGTGCCAGCTTGACAGGGGATCGTTACGAGCAGTACTTC